This T cell receptor beta chain appears in the sequencing data of a study of CD8+ T cells in alopecia areata. Study as a whole: Tofacitinib administration persisted for 6 to 18 months, succeeded by 6 months off drug.

This clone appeared a few times. Its specificity is not known. Study results and limitations: Tofacitinib delivered significant drops in scalp clonality and in expanded CD8+ clones among the top 100. Greater clonality was observed in lesional scalp samples, especially alopecia totalis/universalis, versus normal scalp.

Treatment given: oral pan-JAK inhibitor, 5-10 mg twice daily. Cell sorting on a FACSAria was used to separate CD4+ and CD8+ T cells from the PBMCs. The germline gives CDR1 SQVTM, CDR2 ANQGSEA. V gave up 1 base and J gave up 7 bases, with 22 bases separating them. The CDR3 is 16 residues long. RNA was isolated and reverse transcribed to cDNA, the sequencing template. The table came from immunoSEQ multiplex PCR; TCRdb's copy has only in-frame clones and leaves some out. The table includes roughly 120,000 clones, roughly three fifths detected once. This chain uses TRBV29-1 with TRBJ2-5, with D perhaps matching TRBD1 or TRBD2 (6 bases each). The source was CD8+ T cells sorted from blood, collected at week 24, from a patient treated with tofacitinib. The receptor's source is a human donor with alopecia areata. For the CDR3, the DNA is TGCAGCGTTGAAGCCCGGGCAAGGGGGGAGAGCGGGACCCAGTACTTC. Translating gives CSVEARARGESGTQYF.